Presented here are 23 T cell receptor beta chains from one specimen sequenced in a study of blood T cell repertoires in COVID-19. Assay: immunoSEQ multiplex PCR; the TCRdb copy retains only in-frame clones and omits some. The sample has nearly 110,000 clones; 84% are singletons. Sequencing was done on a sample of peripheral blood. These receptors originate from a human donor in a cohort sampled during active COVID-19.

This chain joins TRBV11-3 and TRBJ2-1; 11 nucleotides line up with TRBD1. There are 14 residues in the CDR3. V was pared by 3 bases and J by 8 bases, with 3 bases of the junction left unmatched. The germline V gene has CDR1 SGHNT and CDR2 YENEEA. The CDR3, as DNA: TGTGCCAGCAGCTTGGACAGGGGGCGCCATGAGCAGTTCTTC. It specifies CASSLDRGRHEQFF.

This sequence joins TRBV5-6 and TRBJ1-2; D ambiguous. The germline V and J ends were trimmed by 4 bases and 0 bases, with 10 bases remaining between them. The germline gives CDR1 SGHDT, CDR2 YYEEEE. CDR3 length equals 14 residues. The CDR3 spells CASSPILTNYGYTF. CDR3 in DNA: TGTGCCAGCAGCCCCATACTAACTAACTATGGCTACACCTTC.

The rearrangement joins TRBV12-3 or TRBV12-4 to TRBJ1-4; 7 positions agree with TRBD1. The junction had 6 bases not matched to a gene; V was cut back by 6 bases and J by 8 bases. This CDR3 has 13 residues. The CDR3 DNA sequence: TGTGCCAGCAGCCCCAGGGACAGCGAAAAACTGTTTTTT. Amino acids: CASSPRDSEKLFF.

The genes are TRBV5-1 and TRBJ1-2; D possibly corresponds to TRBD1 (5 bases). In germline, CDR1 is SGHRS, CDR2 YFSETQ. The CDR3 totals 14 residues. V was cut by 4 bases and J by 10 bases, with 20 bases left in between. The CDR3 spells CASSRGRREDDYTF. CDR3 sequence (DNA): TGCGCCAGCAGCAGGGGCAGGCGAGAGGATGACTACACCTTC.

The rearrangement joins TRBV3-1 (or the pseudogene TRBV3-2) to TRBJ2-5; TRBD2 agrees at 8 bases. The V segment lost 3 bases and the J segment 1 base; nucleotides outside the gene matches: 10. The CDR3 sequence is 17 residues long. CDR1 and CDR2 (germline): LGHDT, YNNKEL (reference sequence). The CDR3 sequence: CASSQGRTSLTQETQYF. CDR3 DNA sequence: TGTGCCAGCAGCCAGGGGAGGACTAGCCTGACCCAAGAGACCCAGTACTTC.

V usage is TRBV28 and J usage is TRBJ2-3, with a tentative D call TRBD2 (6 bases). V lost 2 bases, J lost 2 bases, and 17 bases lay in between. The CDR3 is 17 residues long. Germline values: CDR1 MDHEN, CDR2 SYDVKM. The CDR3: CASSLEYVGGSTDTQYF. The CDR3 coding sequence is TGTGCCAGCAGTTTAGAATATGTGGGAGGCTCCACAGATACGCAGTATTTT.

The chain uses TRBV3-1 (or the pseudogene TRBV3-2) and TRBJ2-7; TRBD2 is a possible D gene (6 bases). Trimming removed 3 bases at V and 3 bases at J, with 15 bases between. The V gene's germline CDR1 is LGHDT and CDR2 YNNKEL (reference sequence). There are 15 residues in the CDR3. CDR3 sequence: CASSQGPVADYEQYF. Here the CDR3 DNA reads TGTGCCAGCAGCCAGGGCCCTGTAGCGGACTACGAGCAGTACTTC.

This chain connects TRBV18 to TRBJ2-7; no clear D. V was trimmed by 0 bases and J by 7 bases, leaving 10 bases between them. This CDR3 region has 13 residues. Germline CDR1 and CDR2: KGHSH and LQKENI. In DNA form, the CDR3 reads TGTGCCAGCTCACCACCGGCGGTTGGGGAGCAGTACTTC. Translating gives CASSPPAVGEQYF.

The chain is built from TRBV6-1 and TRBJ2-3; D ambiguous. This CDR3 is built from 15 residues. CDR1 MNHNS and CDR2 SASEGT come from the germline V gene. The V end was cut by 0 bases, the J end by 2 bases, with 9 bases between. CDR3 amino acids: CASSEAGVTTDTQYF. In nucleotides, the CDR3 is TGTGCCAGCAGTGAAGCCGGAGTCACCACAGATACGCAGTATTTT.

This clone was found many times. CDR3 nucleotide sequence: TGTGCCAGCAGCTCGGGGACAGGGGTGTTTAACTATGGCTACACCTTC. Protein sequence: CASSSGTGVFNYGYTF. This rearrangement joins TRBV28 to TRBJ1-2, with 10 bases that match TRBD1. The junction had 8 bases not matched to a gene; V was cut back by 6 bases and J by 1 base. The CDR3 consists of 16 residues. Germline V gives CDR1 MDHEN, CDR2 SYDVKM.

The DNA for the CDR3 is TGTGCCAGCAGTCAACCCTTACAGGGCCCGGGAGGCTACACCTTC. This encodes CASSQPLQGPGGYTF. The chain combines TRBV28 with TRBJ1-2; D may be TRBD1 (6 bases). The CDR3 spans 15 residues. Trimming left V 5 bases short and J 8 bases short, with 21 bases between. The germline gives CDR1 MDHEN, CDR2 SYDVKM.

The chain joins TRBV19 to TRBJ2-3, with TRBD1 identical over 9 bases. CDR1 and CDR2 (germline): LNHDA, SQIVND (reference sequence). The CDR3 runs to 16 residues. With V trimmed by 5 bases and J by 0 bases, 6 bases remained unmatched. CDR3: CASSSGQGISTDTQYF. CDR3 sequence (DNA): TGTGCCAGTAGTTCAGGACAGGGGATTAGCACAGATACGCAGTATTTT. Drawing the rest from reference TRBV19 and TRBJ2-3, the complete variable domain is DGGITQSPKYLFRKEGQNVTLSCEQNLNHDAMYWYRQDPGQGLRLIYYSQIVNDFQKGDIAEGYSVSREKKESFPLTVTSAQKNPTAFYLCASSSGQGISTDTQYFGPGTRLTVL.

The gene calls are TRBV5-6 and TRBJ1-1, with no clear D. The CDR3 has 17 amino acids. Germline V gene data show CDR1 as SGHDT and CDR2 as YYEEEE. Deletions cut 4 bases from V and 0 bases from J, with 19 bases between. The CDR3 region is CASSLFGEFSVNTEAFF. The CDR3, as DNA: TGTGCCAGCAGCCTATTCGGGGAGTTTAGCGTGAACACTGAAGCTTTCTTT. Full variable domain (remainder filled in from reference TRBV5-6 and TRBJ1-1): DAGVTQSPTHLIKTRGQQVTLRCSPKSGHDTVSWYQQALGQGPQFIFQYYEEEERQRGNFPDRFSGHQFPNYSSELNVNALLLGDSALYLCASSLFGEFSVNTEAFFGQGTRLTVV.

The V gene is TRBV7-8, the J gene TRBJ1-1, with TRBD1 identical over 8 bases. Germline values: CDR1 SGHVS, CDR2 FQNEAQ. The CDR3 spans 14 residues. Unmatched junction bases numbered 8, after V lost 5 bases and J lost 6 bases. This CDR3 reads CASSARTGTPEAFF. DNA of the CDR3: TGTGCCAGCAGCGCCCGGACAGGGACCCCTGAAGCTTTCTTT.

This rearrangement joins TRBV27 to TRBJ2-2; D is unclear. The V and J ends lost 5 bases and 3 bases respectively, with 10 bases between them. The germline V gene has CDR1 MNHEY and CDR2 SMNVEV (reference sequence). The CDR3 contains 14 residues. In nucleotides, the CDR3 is TGTGCCAGCAGTACTAATACTTACACCGGGGAGCTGTTTTTT. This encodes CASSTNTYTGELFF.

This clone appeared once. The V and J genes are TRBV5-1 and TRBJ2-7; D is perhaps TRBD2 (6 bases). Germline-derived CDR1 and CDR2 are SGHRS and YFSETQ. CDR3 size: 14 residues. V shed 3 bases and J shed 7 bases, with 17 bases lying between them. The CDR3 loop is CASSSSAGPGEQYF. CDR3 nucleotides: TGCGCCAGCAGCTCTTCGGCGGGGCCGGGGGAGCAGTACTTC.

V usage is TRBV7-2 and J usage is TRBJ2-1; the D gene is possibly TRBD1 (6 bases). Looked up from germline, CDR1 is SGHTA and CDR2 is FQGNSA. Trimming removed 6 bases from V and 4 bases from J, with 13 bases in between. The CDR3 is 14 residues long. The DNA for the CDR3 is TGTGCCAGCAGTGACAGGACCACGTACAATGAGCAGTTCTTC. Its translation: CASSDRTTYNEQFF. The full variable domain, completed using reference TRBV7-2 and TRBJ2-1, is GAGVSQSPSNKVTEKGKDVELRCDPISGHTALYWYRQSLGQGLEFLIYFQGNSAPDKSGLPSDRFSAERTGGSVSTLTIQRTQQEDSAVYLCASSDRTTYNEQFFGPGTRLTVL.

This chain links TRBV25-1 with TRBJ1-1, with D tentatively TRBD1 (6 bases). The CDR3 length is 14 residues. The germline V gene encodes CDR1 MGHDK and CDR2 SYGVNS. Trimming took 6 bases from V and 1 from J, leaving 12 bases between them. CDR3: CASRQQGANTEAFF. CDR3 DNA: TGTGCCAGCAGACAACAGGGTGCGAACACTGAAGCTTTCTTT.

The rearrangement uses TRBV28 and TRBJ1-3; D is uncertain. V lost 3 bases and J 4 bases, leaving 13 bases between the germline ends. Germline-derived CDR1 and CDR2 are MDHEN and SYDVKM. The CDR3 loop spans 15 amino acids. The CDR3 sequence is CASSLLGARGNTIYF. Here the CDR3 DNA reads TGTGCCAGCAGTTTGCTTGGCGCGCGGGGAAACACCATATATTTT. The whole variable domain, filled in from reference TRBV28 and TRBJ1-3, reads DVKVTQSSRYLVKRTGEKVFLECVQDMDHENMFWYRQDPGLGLRLIYFSYDVKMKEKGDIPEGYSVSREKKERFSLILESASTNQTSMYLCASSLLGARGNTIYFGEGSWLTVV.

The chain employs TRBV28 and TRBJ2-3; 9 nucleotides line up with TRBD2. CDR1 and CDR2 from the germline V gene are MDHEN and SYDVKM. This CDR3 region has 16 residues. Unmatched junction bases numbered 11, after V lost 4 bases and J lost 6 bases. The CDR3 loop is CASSSPVAGEGDTQYF. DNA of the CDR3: TGTGCCAGCAGTTCCCCCGTAGCGGGAGAGGGGGATACGCAGTATTTT.

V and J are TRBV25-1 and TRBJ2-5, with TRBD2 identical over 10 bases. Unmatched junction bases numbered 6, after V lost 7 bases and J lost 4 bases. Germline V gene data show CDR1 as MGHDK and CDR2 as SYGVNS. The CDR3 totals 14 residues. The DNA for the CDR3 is TGTGCCAGCACCCCAGCGGGAGGGGGAGAGACCCAGTACTTC. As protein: CASTPAGGGETQYF.

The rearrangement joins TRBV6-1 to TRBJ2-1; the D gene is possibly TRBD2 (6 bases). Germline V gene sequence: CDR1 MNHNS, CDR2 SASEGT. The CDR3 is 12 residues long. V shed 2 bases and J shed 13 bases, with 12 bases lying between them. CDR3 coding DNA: TGTGCCAGCAGTGAACTAGCGCGTCCCCAGTTCTTC. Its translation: CASSELARPQFF.

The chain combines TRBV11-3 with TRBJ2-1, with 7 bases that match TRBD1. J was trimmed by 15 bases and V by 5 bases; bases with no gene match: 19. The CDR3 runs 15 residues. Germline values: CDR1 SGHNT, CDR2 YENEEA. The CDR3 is CASSQTGTEGATRFF. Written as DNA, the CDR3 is TGTGCCAGCAGCCAGACCGGGACAGAGGGTGCGACTCGGTTCTTC. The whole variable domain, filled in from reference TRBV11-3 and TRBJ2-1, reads EAGVVQSPRYKIIEKKQPVAFWCNPISGHNTLYWYLQNLGQGPELLIRYENEEAVDDSQLPKDRFSAERLKGVDSTLKIQPAELGDSAVYLCASSQTGTEGATRFFGPGTRLTVL.